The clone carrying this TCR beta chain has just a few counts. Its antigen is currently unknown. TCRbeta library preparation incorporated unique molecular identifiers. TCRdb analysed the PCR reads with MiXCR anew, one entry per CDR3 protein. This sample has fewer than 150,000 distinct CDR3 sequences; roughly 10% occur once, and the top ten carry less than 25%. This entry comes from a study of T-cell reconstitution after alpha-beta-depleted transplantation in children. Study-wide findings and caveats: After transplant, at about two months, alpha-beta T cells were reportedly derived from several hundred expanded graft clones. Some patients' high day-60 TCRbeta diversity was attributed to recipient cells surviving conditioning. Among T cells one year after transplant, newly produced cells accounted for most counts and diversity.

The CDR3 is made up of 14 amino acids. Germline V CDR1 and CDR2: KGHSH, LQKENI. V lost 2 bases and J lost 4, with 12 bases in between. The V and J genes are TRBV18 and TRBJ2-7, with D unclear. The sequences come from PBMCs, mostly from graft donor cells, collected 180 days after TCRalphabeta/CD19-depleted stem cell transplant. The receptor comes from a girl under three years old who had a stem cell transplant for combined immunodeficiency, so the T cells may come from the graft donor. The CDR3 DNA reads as TGTGCCAGCTCACCATTAGAGAAGGGATACGAGCAGTACTTC. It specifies CASSPLEKGYEQYF.